Below are 23 T cell receptor beta chains sequenced from a single sample in a study of blood T cell repertoires in COVID-19. Sequencing used immunoSEQ multiplex PCR; TCRdb keeps in-frame clones, though not all of them. This repertoire shows 150,000 to 200,000 clones, 80% to 90% found once; its top ten account for roughly 2.4%. Material for sequencing was PBMCs or T cells enriched from blood (not recorded which). The source is a woman in her thirties or forties with acute COVID-19.

The chain links TRBV5-1 to TRBJ2-7; 9 bases agree with TRBD1. Looked up from germline, CDR1 is SGHRS and CDR2 is YFSETQ. V shed 1 base, J shed 6 bases, and the junction held 5 bases outside the gene matches. The CDR3 is 14 residues long. CDR3 bases: TGCGCCAGCAGCTTGTGGGACAGGGTAAGCGAGCAGTACTTC. It translates to CASSLWDRVSEQYF.

The sample holds one count of this clone. The gene calls are TRBV28 and TRBJ2-7; 8 bases align to TRBD2. There are 12 residues in the CDR3. The germline CDR1 and CDR2 sequences are MDHEN and SYDVKM. Germline trimming cut 7 bases from V and 3 bases from J; bases unmatched to any gene: 2. This chain's CDR3 is CASTGGVYEQYF. CDR3 sequence (DNA): TGTGCCAGCACCGGGGGGGTCTACGAGCAGTACTTC.

This chain joins TRBV4-1 and TRBJ1-1, with 8 positions matching TRBD1. Germline V lookup: CDR1 MGHRA, CDR2 YSYEKL. Trimming took 6 bases from V and 7 from J; bases not matched to a gene: 10. The CDR3 totals 14 residues. Here the CDR3 reads CASRSGQGADEAFF. CDR3 nucleotides: TGCGCCAGCAGGTCTGGACAGGGAGCGGATGAAGCTTTCTTT.

This clone was observed a single time. The V gene is TRBV6-5, the J gene TRBJ1-2, with D tentatively TRBD1 (6 bases). Germline V gene sequence: CDR1 MNHEY, CDR2 SVGAGI. The CDR3 loop spans 15 amino acids. V lost 2 bases and J 6 bases, leaving 16 bases between the germline ends. CDR3 sequence (DNA): TGTGCCAGCAGTTACCGGGCTCCGAGGGGGAATGGCTACACCTTC. Translating it yields CASSYRAPRGNGYTF.

This chain links TRBV18 with TRBJ2-1, with 12 bases fitting TRBD2. The ends lost 0 bases at V and 12 bases at J; junction bases unmatched: 9. The CDR3 totals 16 residues. Germline values: CDR1 KGHSH, CDR2 LQKENI. This chain's CDR3 is CASSPPSTSGSGGQFF. Written as DNA, the CDR3 is TGTGCCAGCTCACCACCGTCGACTAGCGGGAGCGGCGGGCAGTTCTTC. Full variable domain (outside the CDR3, taken from reference TRBV18 and TRBJ2-1): NAGVMQNPRHLVRRRGQEARLRCSPMKGHSHVYWYRQLPEEGLKFMVYLQKENIIDESGMPKERFSAEFPKEGPSILRIQQVVRGDSAAYFCASSPPSTSGSGGQFFGPGTRLTVL.

The chain uses TRBV5-1 and TRBJ1-6; D ambiguous. The V end was cut by 2 bases, the J end by 8 bases, with 14 bases between. This CDR3 comprises 15 residues. CDR1 and CDR2 from the germline V gene are SGHRS and YFSETQ. CDR3 sequence: CASSFFGFQDSPLHF. DNA for the CDR3: TGCGCCAGCAGCTTTTTCGGTTTTCAGGATTCACCCCTCCACTTT. Using reference TRBV5-1 and TRBJ1-6 for the parts outside the CDR3, the full variable domain is KAGVTQTPRYLIKTRGQQVTLSCSPISGHRSVSWYQQTPGQGLQFLFEYFSETQRNKGNFPGRFSGRQFSNSRSEMNVSTLELGDSALYLCASSFFGFQDSPLHFGNGTRLTVT.

The chain carries TRBV20-1 and TRBJ1-5, with 8 bases aligning to TRBD1. J was trimmed by 5 bases and V by 4 bases; bases with no gene match: 7. Germline V lookup: CDR1 DFQATT, CDR2 SNEGSKA (reference sequence). The CDR3 consists of 14 residues. As DNA, the CDR3 is TGCAGTGCTAATGACAGGGGATCCGATCAGCCCCAGCATTTT. This translates into CSANDRGSDQPQHF.

CDR3 nucleotide sequence: TGTGCCAGCAGTGAATCGCTAACACGTGGAGAGGCTATGCTTTCACCCCTCCACTTT. Its protein product is CASSESLTRGEAMLSPLHF. The V gene is TRBV6-1, the J gene TRBJ1-6, with D unresolved. V lost 2 bases, J lost 9 bases, and 26 bases lay in between. This CDR3 spans 19 amino acids. CDR1 is MNHNS, CDR2 SASEGT, per germline.

V usage is TRBV2 and J usage is TRBJ1-6; 7 bases agree with TRBD1. Germline CDR1 SNHLY, CDR2 FYNNEI. After removal of 8 bases from V and 6 bases from J, the junction contained 7 bases not matched to a gene. CDR3 length equals 14 residues. This CDR3 reads CASLTGVTNSPLHF. The CDR3 DNA reads TGTGCCAGCCTTACAGGGGTGACTAATTCACCCCTCCACTTT.

The rearrangement uses TRBV10-1 and TRBJ2-5; 12 nucleotides match TRBD2. Germline CDR1 WNHNN, CDR2 SYGVQD (reference sequence). J lost 4 bases, V lost 4 bases, and 13 bases had no gene match. The CDR3 contains 18 residues. The CDR3 DNA sequence: TGCGCCAGCAGTGGGCTAGCGGGAGGGCCGAAGCGAGCAGAGACCCAGTACTTC. Residues: CASSGLAGGPKRAETQYF.

The rearrangement joins TRBV19 to TRBJ2-1, with 7 bases identical to TRBD2. CDR1 is LNHDA and CDR2 is SQIVND in the germline V gene (reference sequence). The trim removed 6 bases at V and 0 bases at J, leaving 8 bases unmatched. The CDR3 consists of 16 residues. The CDR3 DNA follows: TGTGCCAGTAGCCTCGTCCCTAGCGGCTCCTACAATGAGCAGTTCTTC. Amino acid sequence: CASSLVPSGSYNEQFF.

The chain joins TRBV6-5 to TRBJ1-2; 7 bases are shared with TRBD1. The germline V gene has CDR1 MNHEY and CDR2 SVGAGI. J was trimmed by 8 bases and V by 5 bases; bases with no gene match: 2. The CDR3 spans 11 residues. DNA of the CDR3: TGTGCCAGCAGTCAGGGGGACGGCTACACCTTC. Amino acids: CASSQGDGYTF.

The chain carries TRBV7-2 and TRBJ2-1; TRBD2 agrees at 15 bases. CDR3 size: 17 residues. Germline values: CDR1 SGHTA, CDR2 FQGNSA. V was pared by 5 bases and J by 6 bases, with 8 bases of the junction left unmatched. Here the CDR3 DNA reads TGTGCCAGCAGCCCGCGGGCGGGACTAGCGGGAGGCAATGAGCAGTTCTTC. This translates into CASSPRAGLAGGNEQFF.

CDR3 nucleotides: TGTGCCAGCAGTGATCGGGGACAGAGCTCCTACGAGCAGTACTTC. It translates to CASSDRGQSSYEQYF. This sequence joins TRBV2 and TRBJ2-7; 7 nucleotides match TRBD1. Germline-derived CDR1 and CDR2 are SNHLY and FYNNEI. V lost 3 bases, J lost 0 bases, and 5 bases stayed unmatched. The CDR3 has 15 residues.

This chain connects TRBV5-1 to TRBJ2-5, with D possibly being TRBD2 (6 bases). V lost 4 bases, J lost 4 bases, and 17 bases lay in between. CDR1 and CDR2 from the germline V gene are SGHRS and YFSETQ. The CDR3 has 15 amino acids. DNA of the CDR3: TGCGCCAGCAGCCAATCCGGGACTCAGGGAGAGACCCAGTACTTC. Its translation is CASSQSGTQGETQYF.

The CDR3 nucleotides read TGTGCCAGCAGGGGACAGTTTCCTCGGAATGAGCAGTTCTTC. Translating it yields CASRGQFPRNEQFF. The gene calls are TRBV6-5 and TRBJ2-1; 7 bases line up with TRBD1. This CDR3 is 14 amino acids long. V shed 6 bases, J shed 7 bases, and the junction held 9 bases outside the gene matches. Germline CDR1 reads MNHEY; CDR2 reads SVGAGI.

The chain links TRBV6-1 to TRBJ2-2, with D uncertain. The CDR3 sequence is 15 residues long. V dropped 3 bases and J dropped 2 bases, with 10 bases sitting between them. CDR1 and CDR2 (germline): MNHNS, SASEGT. DNA for the CDR3: TGTGCCAGCAGTGATAAGCGCCCTAACACCGGGGAGCTGTTTTTT. Amino acid sequence: CASSDKRPNTGELFF.

The chain combines TRBV18 with TRBJ2-3; the D gene is possibly TRBD1 (6 bases). Germline V gene lookup returns CDR1 KGHSH and CDR2 LQKENI. The CDR3 extends over 16 amino acids. With 6 bases removed from V and 1 base from J, the gap between germline ends came to 17 bases. In DNA, the CDR3 is TGTGCCAGCTCGCTAAACAGGGTTCGAGGCACAGATACGCAGTATTTT. It codes for CASSLNRVRGTDTQYF. Together with reference TRBV18 and TRBJ2-3, the CDR3 gives the full variable domain: NAGVMQNPRHLVRRRGQEARLRCSPMKGHSHVYWYRQLPEEGLKFMVYLQKENIIDESGMPKERFSAEFPKEGPSILRIQQVVRGDSAAYFCASSLNRVRGTDTQYFGPGTRLTVL.

This rearrangement joins TRBV19 to TRBJ2-7; 7 bases line up with TRBD1. CDR1 is LNHDA and CDR2 is SQIVND in the germline V gene (reference sequence). V lost 2 bases and J lost 5; bases outside the gene matches: 9. CDR3 length: 15 amino acids. CDR3 DNA sequence: TGTGCCAGTAGTATATCCCCGACAGGGAAGAACGAGCAGTACTTC. Residues: CASSISPTGKNEQYF.

This clone has only one observation. The genes are TRBV24-1 and TRBJ2-1, with 7 bases fitting TRBD1. CDR1 is KGHDR and CDR2 is SFDVKD in the germline V gene. The CDR3 runs 15 residues. After removal of 9 bases from V and 2 bases from J, the junction contained 9 bases not matched to a gene. The CDR3 loop reads CATSPGRGTYNEQFF. CDR3 in DNA: TGTGCCACCTCACCCGGCAGGGGGACCTACAATGAGCAGTTCTTC.

V and J are TRBV12-5 and TRBJ1-4; weak D call: TRBD1 (5 bases). Trimming pared 0 bases from V and 1 base from J, leaving 18 bases between. Germline lookup yields CDR1 LGHNT and CDR2 FRNRAP. CDR3 length equals 19 residues. The CDR3 is CASGLVNGAGRLTNEKLFF. CDR3 bases: TGTGCTAGTGGTTTGGTAAATGGAGCAGGGAGGTTAACTAATGAAAAACTGTTTTTT. Based on the CDR3 plus reference TRBV12-5 and TRBJ1-4, the full variable domain is DARVTQTPRHKVTEMGQEVTMRCQPILGHNTVFWYRQTMMQGLELLAYFRNRAPLDDSGMPKDRFSAEMPDATLATLKIQPSEPRDSAVYFCASGLVNGAGRLTNEKLFFGSGTQLSVL.

The chain has TRBV9 and TRBJ2-7, with 11 bases fitting TRBD2. Trimming took 5 bases from V and 4 from J; bases not matched to a gene: 14. The CDR3 sequence is 17 residues long. In germline, CDR1 is SGDLS, CDR2 YYNGEE. CDR3 region: CASRGVAGGRSTYEQYF. The CDR3 DNA sequence: TGTGCCAGCAGGGGTGTAGCGGGGGGGCGTAGTACTTACGAGCAGTACTTC.

This chain joins TRBV7-2 and TRBJ2-7; tentative D call: TRBD2 (5 bases). V dropped 5 bases and J dropped 3 bases, with 17 bases sitting between them. Germline V gene lookup returns CDR1 SGHTA and CDR2 FQGNSA. The CDR3 totals 15 residues. Here the CDR3 reads CASSIRGQNFYEQYF. The DNA of the CDR3 is TGTGCCAGCAGCATCAGAGGGCAAAACTTCTACGAGCAGTACTTC.